This TCR beta chain emerged from a study of cytomegalovirus exposure and HLA in healthy donors (dated 2017 in TCRdb). Concerning the study at large: A later analysis indicated that the 110 or so validation repertoires were generated on the platform also employed for the 670 or so repertoires of the first cohort. To predict cytomegalovirus infection status, the study combined high-throughput TCR immunosequencing, statistical association of individual TCRs with disease status, and machine learning. The study was designed to test whether signatures of past pathogen exposure could be identified by cataloging public T cell receptors. Along with the approximately 600-subject first cohort, a separate validation cohort of over 90 different subjects was used. Summary of the overall study and its limitations: The study listed 164 TCR beta chains as associated with cytomegalovirus. A few of the identified cytomegalovirus-associated TCR beta chains were confirmed in vitro to be specific for cytomegalovirus antigens. Across donors, most TCR sequences were observed very rarely, whereas some public TCRs were present in many individuals. Cytomegalovirus status was reported to be diagnosed by the classifier with high specificity and sensitivity in both the original and validation cohorts. The validation cohort had no HLA typing available for a later analysis, so co-occurrence within that cohort was assessed over all 120 or so repertoires. Of the cluster scores, approximately 94% were above 0 in a later analysis, which found that TCRs clustered in the first cohort also tended to co-occur in the approximately 130 validation repertoires. The authors suggested that the approach could potentially be extended to other disease states and immunological phenotypes.

As to this clone: There is no known antigen for this receptor. The input lacks base qualities; no much larger clone sits a single base away.

The library relied on the immunoSEQ multiplex PCR assay. In the paper's pipeline: A statistical classification framework was developed to diagnose cytomegalovirus status using the catalog of TCR beta chain sequences. In its TCRdb copy, this immuneACCESS table keeps in-frame sequences only and misses some clones. Where compared with another copy, unresolved V genes explain less than half of these, and the others have no known cause. For V, J and clone size, that table is used; D and trimming come from the DNA. The sample records tens of thousands of clones, about 97% of which are singletons. The ten largest clones represent under 2% of the sample. V and J are truncated by 0 bases and 5 bases respectively, leaving an intervening sequence of 16 bases. Via the germline V gene, CDR1 is SGDLS and CDR2 YYNGEE. The CDR3, from cysteine to phenylalanine, totals 16 residues. CDR3 DNA only is kept here, 48 bases in frame from base 1.

Separate from the roughly 650-subject first cohort, the validation cohort of about 130 subjects was the group to which the donors belonged. The sample taken for sequencing was PBMCs. The receptor was derived from a woman between 18 and 30 years old in good health and CMV-seropositive. This sequence uses TRBV9 and TRBJ2-3; the D segment could be TRBD1, given 6 matching bases. CDR3 reads: CASSVGLATGKDTQYF. The bases are TGTGCCAGCAGCGTAGGTCTAGCAACAGGGAAAGATACGCAGTATTTT.